One sample yielded the 32 T cell receptor beta chains listed below, sequenced in a study of identical twins. TCRdb recomputed calls from the 5' RACE reads with MiXCR, one row per CDR3 protein. The sample includes approximately 590,000 distinct CDR3 sequences, roughly 9.5% of them seen just once. The same specimen was also included in a second study, on yellow fever vaccine responses in identical twins.

The specimen was PBMCs. Receptors originate from a woman in her late teens or twenties in good health.

At least ten counts were recorded for this clonotype. The V and J genes are TRBV6-1 and TRBJ1-1; D is undetermined. The CDR3 consists of 14 residues. Germline V gives CDR1 MNHNS, CDR2 SASEGT. Trimming removed 6 bases at V and 1 base at J, with 12 bases between. The CDR3 region is CASSWSGENTEAFF. CDR3 bases: TGTGCCAGCAGCTGGTCCGGGGAGAACACTGAAGCTTTCTTT.

The chain recombines TRBV2 with TRBJ1-2; 9 nucleotides align to TRBD1. Germline CDR1 reads SNHLY; CDR2 reads FYNNEI. The CDR3 loop spans 15 amino acids. V gave up 4 bases and J gave up 3 bases; unmatched junction bases: 6. CDR3 sequence: CASSGLTGGDYGYTF. For the CDR3, the DNA is TGTGCCAGCAGTGGTTTGACAGGGGGGGACTATGGCTACACCTTC.

This clonotype was counted only a few times. This chain uses TRBV20-1 with TRBJ1-2; D gene ambiguous. CDR3 length equals 15 residues. Germline CDR1 reads DFQATT; CDR2 reads SNEGSKA (reference sequence). With 6 bases removed from V and 2 bases from J, the gap between germline ends came to 19 bases. As DNA, the CDR3 is TGCAGTGCGCCGCCCTGGACGGAGAGGAACTATGGCTACACCTTC. Protein sequence: CSAPPWTERNYGYTF.

This clonotype occurred a few times. The chain uses TRBV6-1 and TRBJ2-1; D gene unclear. Germline values: CDR1 MNHNS, CDR2 SASEGT. The length of the CDR3 is 13 residues. With 8 bases removed from V and 6 bases from J, the gap between germline ends came to 14 bases. The chain's CDR3 is CASQVGWANEQFF. The DNA for the CDR3 is TGTGCCAGCCAAGTTGGTTGGGCCAATGAGCAGTTCTTC.

This chain links TRBV5-1 with TRBJ2-1; D gene ambiguous. Trimming removed 5 bases at V and 2 bases at J, with 11 bases between. This CDR3 is 14 amino acids long. CDR1 and CDR2 (germline): SGHRS, YFSETQ. The chain's CDR3 is CASSVSQAYNEQFF. The CDR3 DNA reads as TGCGCCAGCAGTGTCTCCCAGGCCTACAATGAGCAGTTCTTC. The variable domain in full, with the rest retrieved from reference TRBV5-1 and TRBJ2-1, is KAGVTQTPRYLIKTRGQQVTLSCSPISGHRSVSWYQQTPGQGLQFLFEYFSETQRNKGNFPGRFSGRQFSNSRSEMNVSTLELGDSALYLCASSVSQAYNEQFFGPGTRLTVL.

This clonotype has more than one count but fewer than ten. A much more abundant neighbour one base away suggests this may be a read error. The chain is built from TRBV7-2 and TRBJ2-7; tentative D call: TRBD1 (6 bases). The CDR3 length is 13 residues. Trimming stripped 5 bases from V and 2 bases from J, with 10 bases between. The germline V gene encodes CDR1 SGHTA and CDR2 FQGNSA. The CDR3 region is CASSQGHPYEQYF. The CDR3 DNA reads as TGTGCCAGCAGCCAGGGACATCCCTACGAGCAGTACTTC.

This clonotype was detected only a few times. V gene TRBV20-1 combines with J gene TRBJ1-1, with 7 positions matching TRBD1. V dropped 5 bases and J dropped 7; count of bases not matched to a gene: 10. CDR1 DFQATT and CDR2 SNEGSKA come from the germline V gene (reference sequence). The length of the CDR3 is 13 residues. DNA of the CDR3: TGCAGTGCTCCCCTTGGGGGACAGAGTGAAGCTTTCTTT. Protein sequence: CSAPLGGQSEAFF.

This clonotype was detected a few times. The gene calls are TRBV9 and TRBJ2-3, with TRBD2 matching 7 bases. This CDR3 spans 16 amino acids. CDR1 SGDLS and CDR2 YYNGEE come from the germline V gene. With V trimmed by 4 bases and J by 3 bases, 11 bases remained unmatched. CDR3 bases: TGTGCCAGCAGCCCCCCGTCAGCGGGATATACAGATACGCAGTATTTT. Protein sequence: CASSPPSAGYTDTQYF.

Notes on this clonotype: A read error may explain this, as a much larger clone is one base away. The rearrangement uses TRBV15 and TRBJ2-4, with D perhaps given as TRBD1 or TRBD2 (5 bases each). The CDR3 runs to 14 residues. Germline lookup yields CDR1 LNHNV and CDR2 YYDKDF (reference sequence). The CDR3 loop reads CSTGDGTDLNIQYF. The CDR3 DNA reads as TGTTCCACAGGAGACGGGACGGATTTAAACATTCAGTACTTC.

V and J are TRBV12-3 or TRBV12-4 and TRBJ2-1, with D possibly matching TRBD2 (6 bases). There are 17 residues in the CDR3. Deletions cut 6 bases from V and 4 bases from J, with 22 bases between. The CDR3, as DNA: TGTGCCAGCAGCAATTTTTTGGGAGGACTTACATACAATGAGCAGTTCTTC. Protein: CASSNFLGGLTYNEQFF.

This clonotype was detected ten times or more. This rearrangement joins TRBV5-1 to TRBJ1-1; 8 nucleotides line up with TRBD1. Unmatched junction bases numbered 13, after V lost 4 bases and J lost 5 bases. Germline assignment: CDR1 SGHRS and CDR2 YFSETQ. This CDR3 has 16 amino acids. Here the CDR3 DNA reads TGCGCCAGCAGCGCCTATCGCGGGCAGGGGGCAACTGAAGCTTTCTTT. Its translation: CASSAYRGQGATEAFF.

This clonotype appeared many times. In DNA, the CDR3 is TGTGCCATCAGTGATTTAAACAGGGTTTCAACCTACGAGCAGTACTTC. Translated, it gives CAISDLNRVSTYEQYF. This chain joins TRBV10-3 and TRBJ2-7; tentative D call: TRBD1 (6 bases). CDR1 and CDR2 (germline): ENHRY, SYGVKD. The V gene lost 3 bases and the J gene lost 2 bases, with 17 bases spanning the gap. This CDR3 has 16 residues.

A few counts support this clonotype. The chain combines TRBV18 with TRBJ1-2; 10 bases are a match to TRBD1. This CDR3 spans 16 amino acids. Trimming at V came to 5 bases and at J to 0 bases, leaving 6 bases not matched to a gene. CDR1 and CDR2 from the germline V gene are KGHSH and LQKENI. The DNA for the CDR3 is TGTGCCAGCTCAAGCGGGACAGGGGTGACTAACTATGGCTACACCTTC. Amino acid sequence: CASSSGTGVTNYGYTF.

The chain links TRBV28 to TRBJ2-1; either TRBD1 or TRBD2 may fit D (5 bases each). There are 17 residues in the CDR3. Trimming removed 6 bases from V and 5 bases from J, with 23 bases in between. From germline, CDR1 is MDHEN and CDR2 SYDVKM. The CDR3 DNA sequence: TGTGCCAGCAGCGTTAAGGCTTCCGGGACCAAGAACAATGAGCAGTTCTTC. Its protein product is CASSVKASGTKNNEQFF.

The table lists this clonotype with many counts. The rearrangement joins TRBV7-9 to TRBJ1-1; D gene uncertain. This CDR3 region has 15 residues. V lost 0 bases, J lost 2 bases, and 10 bases lay in between. Germline loops: CDR1 SEHNR, CDR2 FQNEAQ (reference sequence). The DNA for the CDR3 is TGTGCCAGCAGCTTAGCGGATATTTACAACACTGAAGCTTTCTTT. The encoded protein is CASSLADIYNTEAFF.

The chain is built from TRBV28 and TRBJ1-4, with TRBD1 as a possible D gene (6 bases). Trimming took off 7 bases at V and 5 bases at J, with 17 bases between the two ends. The CDR3 has 15 amino acids. Germline V CDR1 and CDR2: MDHEN, SYDVKM. This CDR3 is CASNRRLGGNEKLFF. The CDR3 DNA follows: TGTGCCAGCAACCGACGGCTAGGGGGGAATGAAAAACTGTTTTTT.

This chain joins TRBV3-1 and TRBJ2-1; D unclear. The CDR3 spans 16 residues. Trimming removed 3 bases from V and 0 bases from J, with 12 bases in between. From germline, CDR1 is LGHDT and CDR2 YNNKEL (reference sequence). Written as DNA, the CDR3 is TGTGCCAGCAGCCACGGCCGTGCGAGCTCCTACAATGAGCAGTTCTTC. Its protein is CASSHGRASSYNEQFF.

This clonotype appeared a few times. In nucleotides, the CDR3 is TGTGCCAGCAGTCCCCCCGGGACAGGGCGCACAGATACGCAGTATTTT. This codes for CASSPPGTGRTDTQYF. This chain joins TRBV12-3 or TRBV12-4 and TRBJ2-3, with 9 positions matching TRBD1. Trimming took 5 bases from V and 1 from J; bases not matched to a gene: 7. This CDR3 comprises 16 residues.

This clonotype was seen a handful of times. The chain links TRBV6-1 to TRBJ1-2, with a tentative D call TRBD1 (5 bases). The CDR3 sequence is 13 residues long. Trimming pared 6 bases from V and 2 bases from J, leaving 10 bases between. In germline, CDR1 is MNHNS, CDR2 SASEGT. The CDR3 bases are TGTGCCAGCAGAGACGACAGCAACTATGGCTACACCTTC. Translated: CASRDDSNYGYTF.

This rearrangement joins TRBV7-9 to TRBJ2-7; no clear D. Germline CDR1 is SEHNR and CDR2 is FQNEAQ (reference sequence). CDR3 size: 12 residues. V lost 2 bases and J 7 bases, leaving 9 bases between the germline ends. The CDR3 DNA follows: TGTGCCAGCAGCTTATCCTGGGATGAGCAGTACTTC. Amino acids: CASSLSWDEQYF.

The chain joins TRBV19 to TRBJ2-7; the match to TRBD2 covers 8 bases. The CDR3 sequence is 15 residues long. The V gene end was trimmed by 3 bases and the J gene end by 0 bases; junction bases not matched to a gene: 4. CDR1 and CDR2 (germline): LNHDA, SQIVND (reference sequence). DNA of the CDR3: TGTGCCAGTAGTATCCCGGGAGGGATCTCCTACGAGCAGTACTTC. Its protein is CASSIPGGISYEQYF.

The chain carries TRBV6-1 and TRBJ1-2, with D hard to call. CDR1 is MNHNS, CDR2 SASEGT, per germline. Trimming removed 0 bases at V and 4 bases at J, with 9 bases between. CDR3 size: 14 residues. CDR3: CASSEAMGFYGYTF. The CDR3 coding sequence is TGTGCCAGCAGTGAAGCGATGGGTTTCTATGGCTACACCTTC.

In this sample, this clonotype turned up many times. The chain combines TRBV11-1 with TRBJ2-2, with TRBD1 identical over 9 bases. Germline lookup yields CDR1 SGHAT and CDR2 FQDESV (reference sequence). CDR3 length: 20 amino acids. The junction had 13 bases not matched to a gene; V was cut back by 2 bases and J by 0 bases. The DNA of the CDR3 is TGTGCCAGCAGCTTACGGGCCTCGGACAGGGGAATCCCGAACACCGGGGAGCTGTTTTTT. Protein: CASSLRASDRGIPNTGELFF.

This clonotype was detected ten times or more. CDR3 nucleotide sequence: TGTGCCAGCAGCTTGGCCACAGGGGTGGAGACCCAGTACTTC. This encodes CASSLATGVETQYF. The V and J genes are TRBV5-6 and TRBJ2-5; 7 positions agree with TRBD1. CDR1 SGHDT and CDR2 YYEEEE come from the germline V gene. The CDR3 runs 14 residues. Germline trimming cut 0 bases from V and 5 bases from J; bases unmatched to any gene: 4.

The chain recombines TRBV29-1 with TRBJ2-5; TRBD2 matches at 7 bases. CDR1 is SQVTM, CDR2 ANQGSEA, per germline. This CDR3 is built from 13 residues. The V and J ends lost 2 bases and 4 bases, in that order; junction bases with no gene match: 4. DNA of the CDR3: TGCAGCGTTGAATGGGAGGGTTCAGAGACCCAGTACTTC. Encoded protein: CSVEWEGSETQYF. Full variable domain (outside the CDR3, taken from reference TRBV29-1 and TRBJ2-5): SAVISQKPSRDICQRGTSLTIQCQVDSQVTMMFWYRQQPGQSLTLIATANQGSEATYESGFVIDKFPISRPNLTFSTLTVSNMSPEDSSIYLCSVEWEGSETQYFGPGTRLLVL.

The chain carries TRBV12-3 or TRBV12-4 and TRBJ2-7, with D perhaps TRBD1 (6 bases). V was trimmed by 5 bases and J by 1 base, leaving 18 bases between them. This CDR3 region has 16 residues. The DNA of the CDR3 is TGTGCCAGCAGTCCCTGGGGGCTACCTCGGTCCTACGAGCAGTACTTC. Translation gives CASSPWGLPRSYEQYF.

This clonotype was seen ten or more times. The chain is built from TRBV29-1 and TRBJ1-5, with TRBD1 as a possible D gene (5 bases). This CDR3 comprises 14 residues. V lost 4 bases to trimming and J lost 5 bases, with 15 bases between them. Per the germline V gene, CDR1 is SQVTM and CDR2 is ANQGSEA. Here the CDR3 DNA reads TGCAGCGTTGTTTTCACAGGACGGGATCAGCCCCAGCATTTT. Translating gives CSVVFTGRDQPQHF.

This clonotype was picked up a small number of times. V gene TRBV5-1 combines with J gene TRBJ2-3, with 7 bases that match TRBD2. From germline, CDR1 is SGHRS and CDR2 YFSETQ. V lost 3 bases and J lost 2; bases outside the gene matches: 3. This CDR3 comprises 14 residues. The CDR3 DNA reads as TGCGCCAGCAGCTCCGGGGGGAACACAGATACGCAGTATTTT. Amino acid sequence: CASSSGGNTDTQYF.

This rearrangement joins TRBV5-1 to TRBJ2-7, with TRBD1 identical over 8 bases. The V gene end was trimmed by 3 bases and the J gene end by 7 bases; junction bases not matched to a gene: 9. This CDR3 is built from 14 residues. Germline V gene sequence: CDR1 SGHRS, CDR2 YFSETQ. The CDR3 loop is CASSSGQGAQEQYF. Here the CDR3 DNA reads TGCGCCAGCAGCTCAGGCCAGGGGGCCCAAGAGCAGTACTTC.

This clonotype was seen ten or more times. The CDR3 DNA sequence: TGTGCCAGCAGCTTAGCCCGACTAGCGGGGGGGCCAGATACGCAGTATTTT. Translated, it gives CASSLARLAGGPDTQYF. The chain joins TRBV7-9 to TRBJ2-3; 14 nucleotides line up with TRBD2. The CDR3 covers 17 residues. The V and J ends lost 0 bases and 4 bases, in that order; junction bases with no gene match: 3. CDR1 and CDR2 (germline): SEHNR, FQNEAQ (reference sequence).

This clonotype showed up many times. The chain employs TRBV12-3 or TRBV12-4 and TRBJ2-5; D not resolved. The CDR3 extends over 16 amino acids. V was pared by 4 bases and J by 2 bases, with 17 bases between. The CDR3 protein is CASSSHLGRGQETQYF. The CDR3, as DNA: TGTGCCAGCAGTTCCCACCTCGGACGAGGACAAGAGACCCAGTACTTC.

V gene TRBV7-9 combines with J gene TRBJ1-1, with a possible D match to TRBD1 (6 bases). Trimming took 3 bases from V and 2 from J, leaving 13 bases between them. The germline CDR1 and CDR2 sequences are SEHNR and FQNEAQ (reference sequence). This CDR3 contains 15 residues. CDR3 loop: CASSFPGEFNTEAFF. In nucleotides, the CDR3 is TGTGCCAGCAGCTTTCCAGGGGAATTTAACACTGAAGCTTTCTTT.